This TCR beta chain was recovered during a study of blood T cell repertoires in COVID-19. Study overall: T cells, B-cell-depleted T cells, or PBMCs provided the cDNA or gDNA that served as material.

Original methodology: The assay estimated nucleated cells by amplifying reference gene primers. Produced via immunoSEQ multiplex PCR; TCRdb's table is partial and in-frame only. V and J calls and clone size are copied from that table; D and trimming were computed from the DNA. The sample records about 38,000 clones, around 90% being singletons. This clonotype was sampled from a man aged 60 to 69 with active or convalescent COVID-19. The sequencing sample was made of peripheral blood.

The CDR3 nucleotides are TGTGCCAGCAGCTCTACCGGGACAGGCCTACAAGAGACCCAGTACTTC. Translating gives CASSSTGTGLQETQYF. This chain joins TRBV7-9 and TRBJ2-5, with 8 bases fitting TRBD1. Trimming removed 4 bases from V and 2 bases from J; junction bases left unmatched: 9. Per the germline V gene, CDR1 is SEHNR and CDR2 is FQNEAQ (reference sequence). The CDR3 sequence is 16 residues long.